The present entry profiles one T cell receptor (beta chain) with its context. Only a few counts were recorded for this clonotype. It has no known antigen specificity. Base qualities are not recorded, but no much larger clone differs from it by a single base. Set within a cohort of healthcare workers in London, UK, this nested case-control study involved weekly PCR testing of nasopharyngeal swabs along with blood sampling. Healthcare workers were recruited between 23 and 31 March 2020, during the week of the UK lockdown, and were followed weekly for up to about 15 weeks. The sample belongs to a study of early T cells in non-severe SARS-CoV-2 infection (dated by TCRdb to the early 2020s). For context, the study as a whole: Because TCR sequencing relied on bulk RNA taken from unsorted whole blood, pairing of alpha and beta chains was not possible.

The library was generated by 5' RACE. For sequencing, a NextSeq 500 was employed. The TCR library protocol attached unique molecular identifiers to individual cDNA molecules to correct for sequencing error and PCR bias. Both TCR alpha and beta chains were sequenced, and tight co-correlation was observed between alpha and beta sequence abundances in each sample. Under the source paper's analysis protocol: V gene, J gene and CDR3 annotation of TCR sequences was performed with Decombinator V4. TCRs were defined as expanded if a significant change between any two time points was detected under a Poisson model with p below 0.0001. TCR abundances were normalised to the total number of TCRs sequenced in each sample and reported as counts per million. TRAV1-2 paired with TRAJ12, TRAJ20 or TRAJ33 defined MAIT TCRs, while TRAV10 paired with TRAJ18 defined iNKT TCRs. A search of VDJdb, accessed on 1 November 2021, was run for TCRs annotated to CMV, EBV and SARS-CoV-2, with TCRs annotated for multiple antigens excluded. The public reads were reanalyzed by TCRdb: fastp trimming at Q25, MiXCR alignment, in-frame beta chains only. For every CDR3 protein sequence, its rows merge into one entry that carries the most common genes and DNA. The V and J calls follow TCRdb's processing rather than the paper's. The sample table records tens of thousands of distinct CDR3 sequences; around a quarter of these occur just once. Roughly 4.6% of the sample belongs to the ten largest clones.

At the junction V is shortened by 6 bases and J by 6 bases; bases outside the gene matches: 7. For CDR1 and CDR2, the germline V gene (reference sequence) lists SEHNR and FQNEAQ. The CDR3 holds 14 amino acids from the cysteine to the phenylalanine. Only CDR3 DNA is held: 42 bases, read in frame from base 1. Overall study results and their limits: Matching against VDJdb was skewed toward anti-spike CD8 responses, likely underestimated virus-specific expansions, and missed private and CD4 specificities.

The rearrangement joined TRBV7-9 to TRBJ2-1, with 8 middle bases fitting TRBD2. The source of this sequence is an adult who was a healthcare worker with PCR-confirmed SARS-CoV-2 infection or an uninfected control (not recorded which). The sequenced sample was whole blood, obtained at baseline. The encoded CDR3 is CASSDGTRVNEQFF. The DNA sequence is TGTGCCAGCAGTGACGGGACTAGGGTCAATGAGCAGTTCTTC.